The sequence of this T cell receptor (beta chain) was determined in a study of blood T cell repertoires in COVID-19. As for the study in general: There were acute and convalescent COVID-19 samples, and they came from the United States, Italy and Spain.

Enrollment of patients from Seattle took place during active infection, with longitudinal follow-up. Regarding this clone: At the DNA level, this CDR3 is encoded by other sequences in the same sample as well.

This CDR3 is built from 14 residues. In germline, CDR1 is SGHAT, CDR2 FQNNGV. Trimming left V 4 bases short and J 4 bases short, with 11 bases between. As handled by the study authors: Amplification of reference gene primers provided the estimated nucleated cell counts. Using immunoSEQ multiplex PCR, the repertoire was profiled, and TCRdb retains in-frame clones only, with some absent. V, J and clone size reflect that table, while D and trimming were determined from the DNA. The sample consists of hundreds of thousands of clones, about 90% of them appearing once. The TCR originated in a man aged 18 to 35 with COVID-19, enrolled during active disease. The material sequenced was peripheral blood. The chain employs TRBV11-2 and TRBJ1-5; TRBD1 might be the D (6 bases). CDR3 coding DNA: TGTGCCAGCAGCTCGACAGGCAGTAATCAGCCCCAGCATTTT. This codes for CASSSTGSNQPQHF.